This T cell receptor beta chain was captured by sequencing in a study of T cells in Graves' hyperthyroidism and ophthalmopathy. Study-level background: The blood sample was taken at first diagnosis, before treatment began.

Regions amplified from RNA transcripts were the TCR beta CDR3 regions. In the first-round RT-PCR of the TCR CDR3, the HTBI primer set was used. MiXCR was run by TCRdb on the multiplex PCR reads, yielding one entry per CDR3 protein. This table holds fewer than 750,000 distinct CDR3 sequences, roughly 15% found once. Study-wide results and caveats: A 13 V-J model separated ophthalmopathy from stable hyperthyroidism.

Per the germline V gene, CDR1 is SGHAT and CDR2 is FQNNGV. CDR3 length: 15 amino acids. The V and J ends lost 3 bases and 4 bases, in that order; junction bases with no gene match: 3. The PBMCs were sourced from fresh peripheral blood (about 10 ml). This clonotype has ten or more counts. Its antigen remains unidentified. This rearrangement joins TRBV11-2 to TRBJ2-2; 9 nucleotides agree with TRBD2. The source is a woman in her thirties or forties with Graves' ophthalmopathy. Material for sequencing was blood. The CDR3 DNA is TGTGCCAGCAGCTTCTCAGCGGGGGGCACCGGGGAGCTGTTTTTT. It codes for CASSFSAGGTGELFF.